Presented here are 17 T cell receptor beta chains from one specimen sequenced in a study of spatial heterogeneity in lung cancer. TCRdb re-analysed the 5' RACE reads in MiXCR, keeping a single row per CDR3 protein. The sample lists tens of thousands of distinct CDR3 sequences, 5.2% occurring once. The time point denotes: sample taken at primary tumor resection. The material sequenced was PBMCs, taken at surgery. The receptors derive from a female donor with early-stage non-small cell lung cancer.

This chain joins TRBV5-5 and TRBJ2-3; a weak D match, TRBD2 (5 bases). Germline CDR1 SGHKS, CDR2 YYEKEE (reference sequence). CDR3 length: 13 amino acids. V shed 1 base and J shed 5 bases, with 8 bases lying between them. CDR3 sequence reads: CASSLPGKDTQYF. In nucleotides, the CDR3 is TGTGCCAGCAGCTTGCCGGGGAAAGATACGCAGTATTTT.

The chain is built from TRBV9 and TRBJ2-3; 9 bases are shared with TRBD2. There are 18 residues in the CDR3. V trimming: 0 bases; J trimming: 0 bases; junction bases outside the gene matches: 8. The germline CDR1 and CDR2 sequences are SGDLS and YYNGEE. DNA of the CDR3: TGTGCCAGCAGCGTAGCTCGGAGCGGGGGGCCTAGCACAGATACGCAGTATTTT. This encodes CASSVARSGGPSTDTQYF.

Many counts were recorded for this clonotype. This chain joins TRBV20-1 and TRBJ1-1, with a tentative D call TRBD1 (5 bases). Germline V gene data show CDR1 as DFQATT and CDR2 as SNEGSKA (reference sequence). The CDR3 is 15 amino acids. Between the trimmed V and J ends, which lost 5 bases and 1 base, there was a span of 17 bases. CDR3 residues: CSAQSVLGGNTEAFF. CDR3 sequence (DNA): TGCAGTGCTCAGTCCGTACTCGGGGGGAACACTGAAGCTTTCTTT.

This clonotype was recorded at least ten times. The chain uses TRBV28 and TRBJ2-5; 7 bases agree with TRBD2. The CDR3 has 14 amino acids. Germline V gene sequence: CDR1 MDHEN, CDR2 SYDVKM. V lost 4 bases to trimming and J lost 4 bases; unmatched junction nucleotides: 6. The CDR3, as DNA: TGTGCCAGCAGTTGGTTGGGGGGGGGAGAGACCCAGTACTTC. Translating gives CASSWLGGGETQYF.

This clonotype has just a few counts. J is TRBJ1-1 and V is TRBV3-1; D is unresolved. This CDR3 comprises 13 residues. With 1 base removed from V and 0 bases from J, the gap between germline ends came to 3 bases. Looked up from germline, CDR1 is LGHDT and CDR2 is YNNKEL (reference sequence). The CDR3 DNA reads as TGTGCCAGCAGCCAAGGATTGAACACTGAAGCTTTCTTT. Translating gives CASSQGLNTEAFF.

V usage is TRBV6-5 and J usage is TRBJ2-1; TRBD2 is a possible D gene (6 bases). This CDR3 contains 14 residues. From germline, CDR1 is MNHEY and CDR2 SVGAGI. V gave up 8 bases and J gave up 6 bases, with 17 bases separating them. The CDR3 region has the DNA TGTGCCAGCTGGGGTGCGGGCGGGGCCAATGAGCAGTTCTTC. This gives the protein CASWGAGGANEQFF.

This clonotype showed up many times. The chain joins TRBV7-2 to TRBJ2-7, with 8 bases fitting TRBD2. The CDR3 is made up of 14 amino acids. CDR1 and CDR2 from the germline V gene are SGHTA and FQGNSA. J gave up 6 bases and V 8 bases, and 12 bases lay outside the gene matches. The CDR3 here is CASSTSGGGAEQYF. The CDR3 DNA reads TGTGCCAGCTCAACCAGCGGGGGAGGTGCCGAGCAGTACTTC.

In this sample, this clonotype turned up many times. This chain links TRBV12-3 or TRBV12-4 with TRBJ2-7; D may be TRBD2 (6 bases). V was cut by 5 bases and J by 6 bases, with 14 bases left in between. This CDR3 region has 13 residues. CDR3: CASSQLMGGEQYF. The DNA for the CDR3 is TGTGCCAGCAGTCAACTAATGGGGGGCGAGCAGTACTTC.

This clonotype was seen many times. The J gene is TRBJ2-5, the V gene TRBV5-8; the match to TRBD2 covers 7 bases. Looked up from germline, CDR1 is SGHTS and CDR2 is YDEGEE. The CDR3 extends over 16 amino acids. V was clipped by 0 bases and J by 2 bases; unmatched bases: 7. CDR3 nucleotide sequence: TGTGCCAGCAGCTTGGGGGACTATTTGGGACAAGAGACCCAGTACTTC. Translated, it gives CASSLGDYLGQETQYF.

This clonotype was seen many times. The chain has TRBV5-1 and TRBJ1-1; weak D call: TRBD1 (6 bases). The CDR3 loop spans 19 amino acids. V lost 2 bases and J 0 bases, leaving 23 bases between the germline ends. The germline V gene encodes CDR1 SGHRS and CDR2 YFSETQ. CDR3 nucleotide sequence: TGCGCCAGCAGCTTTTTGGGGCCGGGGGCAGGGACGGTGAACACTGAAGCTTTCTTT. Its protein product is CASSFLGPGAGTVNTEAFF.

This clonotype was seen ten or more times. V usage is TRBV19 and J usage is TRBJ2-1; D is perhaps TRBD1 or TRBD2 (5 bases each). The CDR3 spans 13 residues. Trimming left V 4 bases short and J 12 bases short, with 16 bases between. Germline V CDR1 and CDR2: LNHDA, SQIVND (reference sequence). The CDR3 protein is CASSRGSPRGQFF. In nucleotides, the CDR3 is TGTGCCAGTAGTAGGGGGAGCCCACGGGGGCAGTTCTTC.

About this clonotype: It may be a read error: a sequence one base away is much more abundant. The chain employs TRBV28 and TRBJ2-5; tentatively, D is TRBD2 (5 bases). Trimming left V 5 bases short and J 2 bases short, with 6 bases between. CDR1 is MDHEN and CDR2 is SYDVKM in the germline V gene. This CDR3 comprises 12 residues. The CDR3: CASSRTQETQYF. The DNA of the CDR3 is TGTGCCAGCAGTCGGACTCAAGAGACCCAGTACTTC.

The chain couples TRBV21-1 to TRBJ1-1; the table's D gene call, TRBD1, was not cross checked with the DNA. TRBV21-1 is termed a pseudogene. The CDR3 sequence is 16 residues long. The DNA for the CDR3 is TGTGCCAGCAGCAAAGCGAAGGACAGGGGGCAACCTGAAGCTTTCTTT. Its translation is CASSKAKDRGQPEAFF.

This clonotype appeared a single time. This rearrangement joins TRBV19 to TRBJ2-5, with D perhaps TRBD2 (7 bases). V was pared by 1 base and J by 1 base, with 10 bases between. The CDR3 is made up of 15 amino acids. Germline CDR1 and CDR2: LNHDA and SQIVND (reference sequence). CDR3 protein: CASSIGRGAQETQYF. The CDR3 DNA sequence: TGTGCCAGTAGTATAGGTCGGGGGGCCCAAGAGACCCAGTACTTC.

The chain joins TRBV21-1 to TRBJ2-7; the table names TRBD1, a call not compared with the DNA. TRBV21-1 is reported as a pseudogene. The CDR3 sequence is 17 residues long. The CDR3 loop reads CASSKPDRGQGSYEQYF. The CDR3 bases are TGTGCCAGCAGCAAACCCGACCGGGGACAGGGGTCCTACGAGCAGTACTTC.

There are many counts of this clonotype. The rearrangement uses TRBV20-1 and TRBJ2-4; TRBD2 matches at 8 bases. The germline CDR1 and CDR2 sequences are DFQATT and SNEGSKA (reference sequence). This CDR3 is 14 amino acids long. With 3 bases clipped from V and 9 bases from J, the junction kept 10 bases outside the gene matches. The CDR3 DNA reads TGCAGTGCTAGGACCGGGACTAGGACGTTCATTCAGTACTTC. This gives the protein CSARTGTRTFIQYF.

This clonotype was counted at least ten times. V gene TRBV27 combines with J gene TRBJ1-3; D not resolved. The CDR3 runs 14 residues. Trimming cost V 5 bases and J 0 bases, with 8 bases left between them. In germline, CDR1 is MNHEY, CDR2 SMNVEV (reference sequence). CDR3 nucleotide sequence: TGTGCCAGCAGTACCAAGGGCTCTGGAAACACCATATATTTT. This gives the protein CASSTKGSGNTIYF.